This is a list of T cell receptor beta chains from one sample in a study of cytomegalovirus exposure and HLA in healthy donors. This table comes from immunoSEQ multiplex PCR, and its TCRdb copy is limited to in-frame clones, with some not included. The sample records 100,000 or so clones, roughly 13% being singletons. The sequencing sample was made of PBMCs. The receptor source for this set is a man aged 35 to 55 in good health and CMV-seropositive. Each CDR3 is given with its conserved first and last residue. A D gene is named only where the DNA matches it firmly. Some rows mark clone size as missing; the rest say once, few, many or name a class of expanded clone.

v_gene: TRBV7-8
abundance: few
j_gene: TRBJ2-2
d_gene: TRBD2
CDR3nt: TGTGCCAGCAGCTCCCCTAGCGGGAACACCGGGGAGCTGTTTTTT
CDR3aa: CASSSPSGNTGELFF

v_gene: TRBV7-3
abundance: NA
j_gene: TRBJ1-5
d_gene: NA
CDR3nt: TGTGCCAGCAGCCGAGGGATGGGTCAGCCCCAGCATTTT
CDR3aa: CASSRGMGQPQHF

v_gene: TRBV4-2
abundance: few
j_gene: TRBJ1-1
d_gene: TRBD1
CDR3nt: TGTGCCAGCAGCCAATTACAGGGGGCAGGCACTGAAGCTTTCTTT
CDR3aa: CASSQLQGAGTEAFF

v_gene: TRBV19
abundance: few
j_gene: TRBJ2-7
d_gene: NA
CDR3nt: TGTGCCAGTAAGGAGGGATACGAGCAGTACTTC
CDR3aa: CASKEGYEQYF

v_gene: TRBV7-9
abundance: many
j_gene: TRBJ2-1
d_gene: NA
CDR3nt: TGTGCCAGCAGCTTAGGGCAGGGGATGCGTTTAAATGAGCAGTTCTTC
CDR3aa: CASSLGQGMRLNEQFF

v_gene: TRBV28
abundance: NA
j_gene: TRBJ1-3
d_gene: NA
CDR3nt: TGTGCCAGCATTTCTGGGCCGACGGTCGGTGGAAACACCATATATTTT
CDR3aa: CASISGPTVGGNTIYF

v_gene: TRBV19
abundance: few
j_gene: TRBJ1-1
d_gene: TRBD1
CDR3nt: TGTGCCAGTAGGGCAGGGGGCGGGAGAGGCACTGAAGCTTTCTTT
CDR3aa: CASRAGGGRGTEAFF

v_gene: TRBV5-1
abundance: NA
j_gene: TRBJ2-3
d_gene: NA
CDR3nt: TGCGCCAGCAGCCGGACAGCACCTAGCACAGATACGCAGTATTTT
CDR3aa: CASSRTAPSTDTQYF

v_gene: TRBV5-1
abundance: NA
j_gene: TRBJ1-4
d_gene: NA
CDR3nt: TGCGCCAGCAGACCCCCAGGGGCAACTAATGAAAAACTGTTTTTT
CDR3aa: CASRPPGATNEKLFF

v_gene: TRBV6-5
abundance: few
j_gene: TRBJ2-5
d_gene: TRBD2
CDR3nt: TGTGCCAGCAGCCCGAGACTAGCGGCAGAGACCCAGTACTTC
CDR3aa: CASSPRLAAETQYF

v_gene: TRBV6-5
abundance: few
j_gene: TRBJ1-4
d_gene: NA
CDR3nt: TGTGCCAGCAGTTACAGGGGGTCAAATGAAAAACTGTTTTTT
CDR3aa: CASSYRGSNEKLFF

v_gene: TRBV7-2
abundance: few
j_gene: TRBJ2-1
d_gene: TRBD1
CDR3nt: TGTGCCAGCAGCCTCGGGACAGCCTCCTACAATGAGCAGTTCTTC
CDR3aa: CASSLGTASYNEQFF

v_gene: TRBV29-1
abundance: NA
j_gene: TRBJ2-7
d_gene: NA
CDR3nt: TGCAGCGTTGGGTACAGGGCCTACGAGCAGTACTTC
CDR3aa: CSVGYRAYEQYF

v_gene: TRBV9
abundance: few
j_gene: TRBJ1-1
d_gene: TRBD1
CDR3nt: TGTGCCAGCAGCGTAGCTGGAAGGGGGCTAACTGAAGCTTTCTTT
CDR3aa: CASSVAGRGLTEAFF

v_gene: TRBV5-5
abundance: few
j_gene: TRBJ2-5
d_gene: TRBD2
CDR3nt: TGTGCCAGCAGCCTATACAGTAGCGGGGAGACCCAGTACTTC
CDR3aa: CASSLYSSGETQYF

v_gene: TRBV19
abundance: NA
j_gene: TRBJ2-1
d_gene: NA
CDR3nt: TGTGCCAGTAGTATAGGAGGAGATGAGCAGTTCTTC
CDR3aa: CASSIGGDEQFF

v_gene: TRBV5-6
abundance: few
j_gene: TRBJ1-6
d_gene: TRBD1
CDR3nt: TGTGCCAGCAGCTCCTACCGGGACAGGGTTCTCCCCCTCCACTTT
CDR3aa: CASSSYRDRVLPLHF

v_gene: TRBV2
abundance: few
j_gene: TRBJ2-1
d_gene: NA
CDR3nt: TGTGCCAGCAGTCCCCGCAATGAGCAGTTCTTC
CDR3aa: CASSPRNEQFF

v_gene: TRBV4-3
abundance: NA
j_gene: TRBJ2-7
d_gene: NA
CDR3nt: TGCGCCAGCAGCCAAGATCGTGGGGGGGCTTACGAGCAGTACTTC
CDR3aa: CASSQDRGGAYEQYF

v_gene: TRBV28
abundance: few
j_gene: TRBJ2-7
d_gene: TRBD2
CDR3nt: TGTGCCAGCAGTTCCCCCCGGACTAGCGGTAACTTGGCCAAGCAGTACTTC
CDR3aa: CASSSPRTSGNLAKQYF

v_gene: TRBV7-9
abundance: few
j_gene: TRBJ1-5
d_gene: NA
CDR3nt: TGTGCCAGCAGCTTAGGGCTCAGCAATCAGCCCCAGCATTTT
CDR3aa: CASSLGLSNQPQHF

v_gene: TRBV27
abundance: few
j_gene: TRBJ1-5
d_gene: NA
CDR3nt: TGTGCCAGCAGGTCCCTTTCTCGGGGTAGCAATCAGCCCCAGCATTTT
CDR3aa: CASRSLSRGSNQPQHF

v_gene: TRBV7-2
abundance: NA
j_gene: TRBJ2-1
d_gene: TRBD2
CDR3nt: TGTGCCAGCAGCTACACTAGCGGGAGAGACAATGAGCAGTTCTTC
CDR3aa: CASSYTSGRDNEQFF

v_gene: TRBV10-3
abundance: NA
j_gene: TRBJ2-2
d_gene: NA
CDR3nt: TGTGCCATCAGTGAGTCAGGGACTCTGAACACCGGGGAGCTGTTTTTT
CDR3aa: CAISESGTLNTGELFF

v_gene: TRBV7-6
abundance: NA
j_gene: TRBJ2-5
d_gene: NA
CDR3nt: TGTGCCAGCAGCCCCTACAGGCCTGGAGTCCAAGAGACCCAGTACTTC
CDR3aa: CASSPYRPGVQETQYF

v_gene: TRBV30
abundance: NA
j_gene: TRBJ2-2
d_gene: TRBD1
CDR3nt: TGTGCCTCGAGACAGGGTGGGGCCGGGGAGCTGTTTTTT
CDR3aa: CASRQGGAGELFF

v_gene: TRBV6-5
abundance: NA
j_gene: TRBJ2-3
d_gene: NA
CDR3nt: TGTGCCAGCAGTTATGGTCCGGGTCGCACAGATACGCAGTATTTT
CDR3aa: CASSYGPGRTDTQYF

v_gene: TRBV5-6
abundance: NA
j_gene: TRBJ2-7
d_gene: NA
CDR3nt: TGTGCCAGCAGCTTGTACGGAGAGGAGCAGTACTTC
CDR3aa: CASSLYGEEQYF

v_gene: TRBV5-8
abundance: few
j_gene: TRBJ1-2
d_gene: TRBD1
CDR3nt: TGTGCCAGCAGCCTGACACCGGGACAGACCTGGGCTGGCTACACCTTC
CDR3aa: CASSLTPGQTWAGYTF

v_gene: TRBV7-9
abundance: NA
j_gene: TRBJ1-2
d_gene: NA
CDR3nt: TGTGCCGCGGGGGGCTACACCTTC
CDR3aa: CAAGGYTF